The following is a TCR beta chain sequence with its context. Its antigen remains unknown. The method was immunoSEQ multiplex PCR; TCRdb's version includes in-frame clones alone and lacks a portion of them. The profile shows approximately 72,000 clones, about 95% of them singletons. This record comes from a study of cytomegalovirus exposure and HLA in healthy donors. Overall study: According to later analysis, the same platform produced the approximately 120 validation and 666 first-cohort repertoires.

Whole-study findings and limits: The authors confirmed in vitro that a few CMV-associated chains were specific for CMV antigens. Per published reports, the classifier diagnosed cytomegalovirus status with high specificity and sensitivity. Later, an analysis found that TCR clusters from the first cohort tended to co-occur in the 120 or so validation repertoires.

V was clipped by 3 bases and J by 5 bases, with 15 bases between them. The CDR3 spans 15 residues. Germline V gives CDR1 SGHDT, CDR2 YYEEEE. Sequenced input: PBMCs. The genes are TRBV5-6 and TRBJ1-5, with D possibly TRBD1 on 6 matching bases. This receptor was taken from a woman aged 18-29 years in good health and CMV-seronegative. This chain's CDR3 is CASSYKWGRHQPQHF. As DNA, the CDR3 is TGTGCCAGCAGCTACAAATGGGGGCGGCATCAGCCCCAGCATTTT.